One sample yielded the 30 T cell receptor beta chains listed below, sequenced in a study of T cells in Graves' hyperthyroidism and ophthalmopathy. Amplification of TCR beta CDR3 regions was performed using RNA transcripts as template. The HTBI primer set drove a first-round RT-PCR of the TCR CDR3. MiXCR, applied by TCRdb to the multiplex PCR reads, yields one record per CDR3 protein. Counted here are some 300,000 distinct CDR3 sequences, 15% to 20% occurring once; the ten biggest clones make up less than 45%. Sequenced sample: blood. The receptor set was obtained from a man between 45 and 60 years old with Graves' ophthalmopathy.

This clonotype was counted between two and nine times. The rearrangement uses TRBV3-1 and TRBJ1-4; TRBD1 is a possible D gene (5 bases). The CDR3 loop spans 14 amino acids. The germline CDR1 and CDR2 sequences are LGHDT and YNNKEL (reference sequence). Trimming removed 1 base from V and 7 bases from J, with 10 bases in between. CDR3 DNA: TGTGCCAGCAGCCAAGGAGCAGGGTCTGAAAAACTGTTTTTT. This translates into CASSQGAGSEKLFF.

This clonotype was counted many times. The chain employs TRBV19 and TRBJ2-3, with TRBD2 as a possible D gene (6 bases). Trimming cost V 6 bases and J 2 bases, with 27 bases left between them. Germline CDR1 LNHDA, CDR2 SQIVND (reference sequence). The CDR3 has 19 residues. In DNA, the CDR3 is TGTGCCAGTAGAAAACTCCCGCGGACGGGAGAGTATTCCACAGATACGCAGTATTTT. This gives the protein CASRKLPRTGEYSTDTQYF.

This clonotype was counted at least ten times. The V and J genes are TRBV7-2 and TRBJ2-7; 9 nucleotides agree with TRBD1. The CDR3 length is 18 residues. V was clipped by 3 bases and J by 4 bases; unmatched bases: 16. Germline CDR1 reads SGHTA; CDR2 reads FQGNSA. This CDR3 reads CASSFGTGLNSGLYEQYF. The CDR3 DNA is TGTGCCAGCAGCTTCGGGACAGGGTTGAATAGCGGGTTATACGAGCAGTACTTC.

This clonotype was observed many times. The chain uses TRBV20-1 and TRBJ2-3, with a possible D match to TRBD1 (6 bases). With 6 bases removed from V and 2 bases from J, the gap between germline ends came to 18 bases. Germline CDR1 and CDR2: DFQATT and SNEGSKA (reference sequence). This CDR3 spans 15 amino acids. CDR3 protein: CSAWRGQLDTDTQYF. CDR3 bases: TGCAGTGCCTGGCGAGGACAGCTAGACACAGATACGCAGTATTTT.

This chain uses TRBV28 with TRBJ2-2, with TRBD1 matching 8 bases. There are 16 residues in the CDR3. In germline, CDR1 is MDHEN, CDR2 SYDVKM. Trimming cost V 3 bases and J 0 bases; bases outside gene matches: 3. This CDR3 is CASSLDRAPNTGELFF. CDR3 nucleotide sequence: TGTGCCAGCAGTTTGGACAGGGCCCCGAACACCGGGGAGCTGTTTTTT.

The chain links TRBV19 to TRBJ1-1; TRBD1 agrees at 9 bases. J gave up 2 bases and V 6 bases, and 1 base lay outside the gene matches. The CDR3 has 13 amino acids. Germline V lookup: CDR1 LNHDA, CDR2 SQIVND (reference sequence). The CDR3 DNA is TGTGCCAGTAGAACAGGGGGCAACACTGAAGCTTTCTTT. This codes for CASRTGGNTEAFF.

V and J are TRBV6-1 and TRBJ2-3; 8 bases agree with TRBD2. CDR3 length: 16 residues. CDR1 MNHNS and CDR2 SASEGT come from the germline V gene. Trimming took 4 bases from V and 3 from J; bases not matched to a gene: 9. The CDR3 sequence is CASSATGSGITDTQYF. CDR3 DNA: TGTGCCAGCAGTGCAACGGGTAGCGGGATAACAGATACGCAGTATTTT.

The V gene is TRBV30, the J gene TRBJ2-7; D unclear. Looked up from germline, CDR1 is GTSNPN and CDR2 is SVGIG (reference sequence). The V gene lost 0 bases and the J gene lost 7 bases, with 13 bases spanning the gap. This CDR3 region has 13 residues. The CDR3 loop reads CAWSVLDGKEQYF. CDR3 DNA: TGTGCCTGGAGTGTATTAGACGGAAAAGAGCAGTACTTC.

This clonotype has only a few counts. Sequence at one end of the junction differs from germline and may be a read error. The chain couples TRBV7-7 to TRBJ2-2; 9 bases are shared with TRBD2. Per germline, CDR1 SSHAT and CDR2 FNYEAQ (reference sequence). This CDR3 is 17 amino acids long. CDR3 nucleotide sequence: TGTGCTAGCAGCTTAGGGACTAGCTTCGCGAACACCGGGGAGCTGTTTTTT. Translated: CASSLGTSFANTGELFF.

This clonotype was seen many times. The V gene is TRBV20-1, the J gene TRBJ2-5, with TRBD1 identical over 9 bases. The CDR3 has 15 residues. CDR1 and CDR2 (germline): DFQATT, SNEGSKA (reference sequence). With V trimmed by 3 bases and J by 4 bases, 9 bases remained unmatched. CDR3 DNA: TGCAGTGCTAGGGACCAACAGGGGGCCGGAGAGACCCAGTACTTC. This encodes CSARDQQGAGETQYF.

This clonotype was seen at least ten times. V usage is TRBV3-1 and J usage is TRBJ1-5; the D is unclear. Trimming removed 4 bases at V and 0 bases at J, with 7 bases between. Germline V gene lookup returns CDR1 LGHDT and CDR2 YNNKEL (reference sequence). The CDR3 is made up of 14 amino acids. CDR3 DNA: TGTGCCAGCAGCCTTAGAAGTAGCAATCAGCCCCAGCATTTT. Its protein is CASSLRSSNQPQHF.

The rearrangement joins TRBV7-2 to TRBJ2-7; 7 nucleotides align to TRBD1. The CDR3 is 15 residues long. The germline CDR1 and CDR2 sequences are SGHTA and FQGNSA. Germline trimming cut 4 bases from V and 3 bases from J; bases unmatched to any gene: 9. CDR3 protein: CASSSRDSKYYEQYF. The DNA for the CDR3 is TGTGCCAGCAGCTCCCGGGACAGCAAATACTACGAGCAGTACTTC. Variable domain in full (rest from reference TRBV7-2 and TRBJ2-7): GAGVSQSPSNKVTEKGKDVELRCDPISGHTALYWYRQSLGQGLEFLIYFQGNSAPDKSGLPSDRFSAERTGGSVSTLTIQRTQQEDSAVYLCASSSRDSKYYEQYFGPGTRLTVT.

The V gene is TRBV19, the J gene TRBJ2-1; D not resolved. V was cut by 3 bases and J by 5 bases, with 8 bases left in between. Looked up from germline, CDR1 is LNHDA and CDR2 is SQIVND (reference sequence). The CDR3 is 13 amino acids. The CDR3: CASSISGHNEQFF. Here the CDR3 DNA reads TGTGCCAGTAGTATCTCAGGTCACAATGAGCAGTTCTTC.

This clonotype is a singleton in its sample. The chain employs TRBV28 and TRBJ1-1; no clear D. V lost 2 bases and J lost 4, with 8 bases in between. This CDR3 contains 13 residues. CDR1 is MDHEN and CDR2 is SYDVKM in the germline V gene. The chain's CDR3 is CASSLPGLTEAFF. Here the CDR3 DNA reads TGTGCCAGCAGTTTACCAGGCCTCACTGAAGCTTTCTTT.

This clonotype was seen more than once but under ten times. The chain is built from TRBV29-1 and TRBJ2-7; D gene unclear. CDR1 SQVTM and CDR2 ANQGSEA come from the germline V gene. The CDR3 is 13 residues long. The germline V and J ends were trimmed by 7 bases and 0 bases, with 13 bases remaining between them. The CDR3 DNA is TGCAGCGCCCTGCTTGTGAGCTCCTACGAGCAGTACTTC. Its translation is CSALLVSSYEQYF.

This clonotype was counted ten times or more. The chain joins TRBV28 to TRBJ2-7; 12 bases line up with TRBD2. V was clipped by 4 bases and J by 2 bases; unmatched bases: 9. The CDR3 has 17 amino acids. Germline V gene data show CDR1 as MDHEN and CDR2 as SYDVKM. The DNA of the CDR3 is TGTGCCAGCAGTTCGGATCTAGCGGGAGGGCACACCTACGAGCAGTACTTC. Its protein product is CASSSDLAGGHTYEQYF.

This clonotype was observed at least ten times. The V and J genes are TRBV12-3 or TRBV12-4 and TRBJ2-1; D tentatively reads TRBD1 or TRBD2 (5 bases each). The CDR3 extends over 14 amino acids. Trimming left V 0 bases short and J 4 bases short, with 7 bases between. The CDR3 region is CASSLAGRYNEQFF. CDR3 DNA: TGTGCCAGCAGTTTAGCGGGACGATACAATGAGCAGTTCTTC.

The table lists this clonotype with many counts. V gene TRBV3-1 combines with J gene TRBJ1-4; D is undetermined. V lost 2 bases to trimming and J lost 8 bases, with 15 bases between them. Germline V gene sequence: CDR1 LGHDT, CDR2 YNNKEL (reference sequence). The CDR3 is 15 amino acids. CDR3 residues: CASSQRDPGTEKLFF. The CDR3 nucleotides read TGTGCCAGCAGCCAACGAGATCCAGGAACAGAAAAACTGTTTTTT. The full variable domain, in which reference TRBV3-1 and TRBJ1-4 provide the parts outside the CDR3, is DTAVSQTPKYLVTQMGNDKSIKCEQNLGHDTMYWYKQDSKKFLKIMFSYNNKELIINETVPNRFSPKSPDKAHLNLHINSLELGDSAVYFCASSQRDPGTEKLFFGSGTQLSVL.

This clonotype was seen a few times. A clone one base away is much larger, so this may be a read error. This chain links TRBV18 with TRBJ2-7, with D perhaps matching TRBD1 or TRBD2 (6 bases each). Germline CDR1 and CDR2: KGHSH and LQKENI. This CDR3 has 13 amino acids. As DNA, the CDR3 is TGTGCCAGCTCACCAATGGGGGGCTACGAGCAGTGCTTC. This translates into CASSPMGGYEQCF.

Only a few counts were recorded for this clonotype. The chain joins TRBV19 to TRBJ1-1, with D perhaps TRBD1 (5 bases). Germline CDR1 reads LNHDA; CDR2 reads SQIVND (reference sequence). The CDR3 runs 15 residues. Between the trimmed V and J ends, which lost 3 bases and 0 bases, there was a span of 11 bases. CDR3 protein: CASSIQGLMNTEAFF. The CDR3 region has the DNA TGTGCCAGTAGTATCCAGGGCCTTATGAACACTGAAGCTTTCTTT.

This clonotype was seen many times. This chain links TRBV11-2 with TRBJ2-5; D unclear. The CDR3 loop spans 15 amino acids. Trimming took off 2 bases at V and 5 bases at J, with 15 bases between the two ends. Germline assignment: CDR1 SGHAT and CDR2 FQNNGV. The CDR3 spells CASSLLAGPRETQYF. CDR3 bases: TGTGCCAGCAGCTTATTGGCAGGTCCGCGGGAGACCCAGTACTTC.

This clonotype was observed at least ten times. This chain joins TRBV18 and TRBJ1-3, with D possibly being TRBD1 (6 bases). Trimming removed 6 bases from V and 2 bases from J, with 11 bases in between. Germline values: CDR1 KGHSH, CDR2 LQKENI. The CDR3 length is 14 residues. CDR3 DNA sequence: TGTGCCAGCTCTCCGGACAGCGCTGGAAACACCATATATTTT. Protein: CASSPDSAGNTIYF.

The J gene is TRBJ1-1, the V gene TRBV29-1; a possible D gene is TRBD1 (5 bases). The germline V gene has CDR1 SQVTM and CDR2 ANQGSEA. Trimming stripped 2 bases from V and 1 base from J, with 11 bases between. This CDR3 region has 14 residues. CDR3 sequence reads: CSVEKGTANTEAFF. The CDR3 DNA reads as TGCAGCGTTGAAAAAGGGACGGCGAACACTGAAGCTTTCTTT.

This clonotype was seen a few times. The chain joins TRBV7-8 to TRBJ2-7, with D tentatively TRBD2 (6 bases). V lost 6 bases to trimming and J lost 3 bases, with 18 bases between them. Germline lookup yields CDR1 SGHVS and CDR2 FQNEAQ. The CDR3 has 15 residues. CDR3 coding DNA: TGTGCCAGCAGGTTCGGGAGACTGGGCCTCTACGAGCAGTACTTC. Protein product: CASRFGRLGLYEQYF.

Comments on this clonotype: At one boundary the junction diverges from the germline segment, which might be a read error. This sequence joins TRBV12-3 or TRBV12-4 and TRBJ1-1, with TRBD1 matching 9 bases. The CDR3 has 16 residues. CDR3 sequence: CASRQDRGWGNTEAFF. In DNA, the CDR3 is TGTGCCAGCAGACAGGACAGGGGCTGGGGGAACACTGAGGCTTTCTTT.

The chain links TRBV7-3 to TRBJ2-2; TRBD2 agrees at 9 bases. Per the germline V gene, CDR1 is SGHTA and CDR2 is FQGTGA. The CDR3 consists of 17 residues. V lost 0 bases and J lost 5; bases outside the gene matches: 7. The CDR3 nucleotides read TGTGCCAGCAGCTTAACCCCCGGTAGCGGGAGTACCGGGGAGCTGTTTTTT. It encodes CASSLTPGSGSTGELFF.

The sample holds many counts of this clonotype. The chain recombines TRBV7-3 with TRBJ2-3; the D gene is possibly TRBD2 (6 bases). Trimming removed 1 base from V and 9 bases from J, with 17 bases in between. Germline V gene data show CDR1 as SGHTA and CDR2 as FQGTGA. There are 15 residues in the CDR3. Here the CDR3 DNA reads TGTGCCAGCAGCTTAAGTACGGAGGGAGACGCAACGCAGTATTTT. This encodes CASSLSTEGDATQYF.

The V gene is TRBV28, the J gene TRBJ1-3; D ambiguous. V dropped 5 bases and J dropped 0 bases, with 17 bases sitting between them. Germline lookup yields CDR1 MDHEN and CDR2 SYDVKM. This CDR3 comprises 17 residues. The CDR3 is CASSLPGWGVSGNTIYF. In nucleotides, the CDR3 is TGTGCCAGCAGTCTCCCCGGGTGGGGAGTCTCTGGAAACACCATATATTTT.

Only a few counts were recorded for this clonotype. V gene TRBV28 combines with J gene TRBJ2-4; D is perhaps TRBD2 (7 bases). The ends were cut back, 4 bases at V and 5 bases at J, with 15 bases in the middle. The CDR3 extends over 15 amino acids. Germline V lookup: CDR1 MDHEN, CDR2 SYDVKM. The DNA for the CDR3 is TGTGCCAGCAGTTCATCAGGGGAGGGGGAAAACATTCAGTACTTC. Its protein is CASSSSGEGENIQYF.

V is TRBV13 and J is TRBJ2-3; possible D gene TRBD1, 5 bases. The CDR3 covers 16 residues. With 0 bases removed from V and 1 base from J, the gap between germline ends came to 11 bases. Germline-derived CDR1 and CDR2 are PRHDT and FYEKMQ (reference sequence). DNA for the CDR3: TGTGCCAGCAGCTTAGGTCACGCAGGGCGCACAGATACGCAGTATTTT. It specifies CASSLGHAGRTDTQYF.